Below, 24 T cell receptor beta chains from the same sample are listed, as sequenced in a study of response to subunit inactivated influenza vaccine. TCRdb itself ran the RT-PCR reads through MiXCR, one entry per CDR3 protein. This sample has more than 550,000 distinct CDR3 sequences, with about an eighth found just once. Material: PBMCs from blood, obtained on the day of vaccination. The receptors stem from a man between 45 and 60 years old who received an inactivated influenza vaccine.

This clonotype occurred many times. This rearrangement joins TRBV24-1 to TRBJ2-1, with D possibly matching TRBD2 (6 bases). Between the trimmed V and J ends, which lost 7 bases and 1 base, there was a span of 10 bases. This CDR3 has 14 amino acids. CDR1 and CDR2 (germline): KGHDR, SFDVKD. The CDR3: CATRAGTSYNEQFF. The CDR3, as DNA: TGTGCCACCAGGGCAGGGACTTCCTACAATGAGCAGTTCTTC.

The chain is built from TRBV28 and TRBJ2-7; 9 nucleotides line up with TRBD1. Germline CDR1 MDHEN, CDR2 SYDVKM. This CDR3 comprises 14 residues. V was clipped by 11 bases and J by 2 bases; unmatched bases: 10. The CDR3 protein is CAVCPGQGAYEQYF. DNA for the CDR3: TGTGCCGTCTGTCCGGGACAGGGAGCCTACGAGCAGTACTTC.

This clonotype was counted only a few times. This chain joins TRBV6-1 and TRBJ2-6; no reliable D call. CDR3 length: 17 amino acids. V lost 5 bases and J 5 bases, leaving 19 bases between the germline ends. From germline, CDR1 is MNHNS and CDR2 SASEGT. CDR3 residues: CASSTQPSSAWANVLTF. CDR3 DNA: TGTGCCAGCAGTACCCAACCTTCAAGCGCCTGGGCCAACGTCCTGACTTTC.

This clonotype has more than one count but fewer than ten. The rearrangement links TRBV11-1 to TRBJ2-2; 9 nucleotides agree with TRBD1. The CDR3 totals 18 residues. V gave up 5 bases and J gave up 2 bases; unmatched junction bases: 12. CDR1 and CDR2 (germline): SGHAT, FQDESV (reference sequence). As DNA, the CDR3 is TGTGCCAGCAGCACAGACCGCCGGGACAGGGATAACACCGGGGAGCTGTTTTTT. Amino acid sequence: CASSTDRRDRDNTGELFF.

In its sample, this clonotype was seen a few times. The chain is built from TRBV10-3 and TRBJ1-1; D call uncertain. V lost 6 bases, J lost 1 base, and 9 bases lay in between. This CDR3 is 13 amino acids long. Germline V gives CDR1 ENHRY, CDR2 SYGVKD. The CDR3 nucleotides read TGTGCCATCAGGGCAGACAAGAACACTGAAGCTTTCTTT. It is translated as CAIRADKNTEAFF.

This clonotype was observed many times. V gene TRBV7-9 combines with J gene TRBJ2-7; D remains ambiguous. The V and J ends lost 1 base and 4 bases respectively, with 8 bases between them. The germline CDR1 and CDR2 sequences are SEHNR and FQNEAQ (reference sequence). The CDR3 runs 13 residues. CDR3 nucleotides: TGTGCCAGCAGCTTAGGACCGATTTACGAGCAGTACTTC. It codes for CASSLGPIYEQYF.

This clonotype was seen a handful of times. V gene TRBV29-1 combines with J gene TRBJ2-1; no definite D call. The CDR3 consists of 11 residues. V lost 4 bases and J 9 bases, leaving 10 bases between the germline ends. Germline-derived CDR1 and CDR2 are SQVTM and ANQGSEA. CDR3 sequence (DNA): TGCAGCGTTGTTGACATGTCTGAGCAGTTCTTC. It specifies CSVVDMSEQFF.

The genes are TRBV5-1 and TRBJ2-1, with a tentative D call TRBD2 (5 bases). The CDR3 runs 14 residues. V was trimmed by 3 bases and J by 7 bases, leaving 14 bases between them. Germline V gives CDR1 SGHRS, CDR2 YFSETQ. The CDR3 sequence is CASSWVPSGNEQFF. As DNA, the CDR3 is TGCGCCAGCAGCTGGGTGCCTTCGGGGAATGAGCAGTTCTTC.

The chain joins TRBV28 to TRBJ1-6; TRBD1 matches at 8 bases. Germline trimming cut 6 bases from V and 3 bases from J; bases unmatched to any gene: 1. Germline CDR1 MDHEN, CDR2 SYDVKM. The CDR3 contains 14 residues. The CDR3 nucleotides read TGTGCCAGCAGGACAGGGGTCTATAATTCACCCCTCCACTTT. Protein sequence: CASRTGVYNSPLHF. Full variable domain (remainder filled in from reference TRBV28 and TRBJ1-6): DVKVTQSSRYLVKRTGEKVFLECVQDMDHENMFWYRQDPGLGLRLIYFSYDVKMKEKGDIPEGYSVSREKKERFSLILESASTNQTSMYLCASRTGVYNSPLHFGNGTRLTVT.

This clonotype was found many times. This chain connects TRBV24-1 to TRBJ1-1; 7 bases fit TRBD1. CDR1 and CDR2 from the germline V gene are KGHDR and SFDVKD. J gave up 5 bases and V 9 bases, and 8 bases lay outside the gene matches. The CDR3 sequence is 13 residues long. In DNA form, the CDR3 reads TGTGCCACCTCCGCAGGGGGGCAAACTGAAGCTTTCTTT. It translates to CATSAGGQTEAFF.

This clonotype appeared a few times. The chain is built from TRBV20-1 and TRBJ2-3, with unresolved D. This CDR3 comprises 14 residues. Between the trimmed V and J ends, which lost 1 base and 0 bases, there was a span of 8 bases. Germline CDR1 is DFQATT and CDR2 is SNEGSKA (reference sequence). The DNA of the CDR3 is TGCAGTGCTAGAGTGGGCTACAGCACAGATACGCAGTATTTT. Its protein product is CSARVGYSTDTQYF.

This clonotype was detected many times. The chain uses TRBV4-1 and TRBJ1-1; no reliable D call. Germline V lookup: CDR1 MGHRA, CDR2 YSYEKL. V lost 1 base and J lost 11, with 11 bases in between. The CDR3 contains 12 residues. The CDR3: CASSQAEGSAFF. The CDR3 region has the DNA TGCGCCAGCAGCCAAGCTGAAGGATCGGCTTTCTTT.

The chain uses TRBV20-1 and TRBJ2-2; weak D call: TRBD2 (5 bases). The CDR3 has 12 residues. Germline values: CDR1 DFQATT, CDR2 SNEGSKA (reference sequence). Trimming shortened V by 5 bases and J by 7 bases, and 11 bases separated the two germline ends. CDR3 DNA: TGCAGTGCTCGTCGGAGGCTCGGGGAGCTGTTTTTT. It translates to CSARRRLGELFF.

Many counts were recorded for this clonotype. J is TRBJ1-1 and V is TRBV12-3 or TRBV12-4; 7 bases align to TRBD1. Trimming at V came to 6 bases and at J to 3 bases, leaving 1 base not matched to a gene. The CDR3 is made up of 12 amino acids. The CDR3 is CASRTGYTEAFF. In nucleotides, the CDR3 is TGTGCCAGCAGGACAGGGTACACTGAAGCTTTCTTT.

This clonotype was seen a few times. This chain joins TRBV12-3 or TRBV12-4 and TRBJ2-1; 7 bases are a match to TRBD2. This CDR3 has 16 amino acids. Trimming took 5 bases from V and 1 from J; bases not matched to a gene: 8. The CDR3 bases are TGTGCCAGCAGTCGATCTAGCGGAACTTCCTACAATGAGCAGTTCTTC. Translation gives CASSRSSGTSYNEQFF.

The chain's CDR3 is CASSLEPAGETQYF. The CDR3 DNA reads TGTGCCAGCAGCTTAGAGCCAGCGGGAGAGACCCAGTACTTC. This chain joins TRBV7-6 and TRBJ2-5, with D perhaps matching TRBD2 (6 bases). With 1 base removed from V and 4 bases from J, the gap between germline ends came to 10 bases. CDR3 length: 14 residues. Germline V gene data show CDR1 as SGHVS and CDR2 as FNYEAQ.

This clonotype was counted at least ten times. The chain links TRBV28 to TRBJ1-5; D gene uncertain. Trimming removed 8 bases at V and 1 base at J, with 15 bases between. Germline values: CDR1 MDHEN, CDR2 SYDVKM. The CDR3 spans 15 residues. This CDR3 reads CASSPIMRSNQPQHF. The CDR3, as DNA: TGTGCCAGCTCCCCTATTATGAGGAGCAATCAGCCCCAGCATTTT. Full variable domain (outside the CDR3, taken from reference TRBV28 and TRBJ1-5): DVKVTQSSRYLVKRTGEKVFLECVQDMDHENMFWYRQDPGLGLRLIYFSYDVKMKEKGDIPEGYSVSREKKERFSLILESASTNQTSMYLCASSPIMRSNQPQHFGDGTRLSIL.

This clonotype was seen a few times. The chain joins TRBV5-1 to TRBJ1-3, with D unresolved. V was cut by 7 bases and J by 0 bases, with 14 bases left in between. The V gene's germline CDR1 is SGHRS and CDR2 YFSETQ. The CDR3 runs 15 residues. The chain's CDR3 is CASRFGRNSGNTIYF. CDR3 sequence (DNA): TGCGCCAGCCGGTTCGGCAGAAACTCTGGAAACACCATATATTTT.

The rearrangement joins TRBV27 to TRBJ2-1; the D gene is possibly TRBD1 (6 bases). The CDR3 covers 14 residues. Deletions cut 7 bases from V and 0 bases from J, with 10 bases between. Germline V gene sequence: CDR1 MNHEY, CDR2 SMNVEV (reference sequence). The CDR3: CASTPTGSYNEQFF. CDR3 sequence (DNA): TGTGCCAGCACTCCGACAGGCTCCTACAATGAGCAGTTCTTC.

There are a few counts of this clonotype. CDR3 region: CASSLRFGRDDNEQFF. As DNA, the CDR3 is TGTGCCAGCAGCTTGAGGTTTGGGAGGGATGACAATGAGCAGTTCTTC. The chain employs TRBV5-5 and TRBJ2-1, with TRBD2 matching 7 bases. The germline CDR1 and CDR2 sequences are SGHKS and YYEKEE (reference sequence). Germline trimming cut 1 base from V and 5 bases from J; bases unmatched to any gene: 9. CDR3 length: 16 residues.

This clonotype was detected many times. V and J are TRBV7-8 and TRBJ2-1; weak D call: TRBD2 (6 bases). V lost 4 bases and J lost 9, with 19 bases in between. Germline CDR1 reads SGHVS; CDR2 reads FQNEAQ. The CDR3 contains 15 residues. The CDR3 is CASSSWAGPSGEQFF. The CDR3 DNA reads TGTGCCAGCAGCTCCTGGGCGGGACCAAGTGGTGAGCAGTTCTTC.

The rearrangement uses TRBV18 and TRBJ2-1; 9 positions agree with TRBD2. In germline, CDR1 is KGHSH, CDR2 LQKENI. The CDR3 runs to 17 residues. Germline trimming cut 0 bases from V and 2 bases from J; bases unmatched to any gene: 5. The CDR3 bases are TGTGCCAGCTCACCACCGGGTAGCGGGGGCCCCTACAATGAGCAGTTCTTC. This sequence encodes CASSPPGSGGPYNEQFF.

This chain links TRBV29-1 with TRBJ2-2; TRBD2 might be the D (6 bases). CDR3 size: 14 residues. Trimming removed 4 bases at V and 0 bases at J, with 9 bases between. Per germline, CDR1 SQVTM and CDR2 ANQGSEA. This chain's CDR3 is CSVVGGANTGELFF. The CDR3 nucleotides are TGCAGCGTTGTGGGGGGTGCGAACACCGGGGAGCTGTTTTTT.

This chain uses TRBV7-2 with TRBJ2-3; D is uncertain. Trimming shortened V by 2 bases and J by 8 bases, and 5 bases separated the two germline ends. The CDR3 is 11 residues long. Germline-derived CDR1 and CDR2 are SGHTA and FQGNSA. The CDR3 DNA is TGTGCCAGCAGCTTATCGCGTACGCAGTATTTT. Protein: CASSLSRTQYF.